The rows below give T cell receptor beta chains drawn from one sample of a study of type 1 and type 2 diabetes patients. TCRdb re-derived calls from the multiplex PCR reads in MiXCR, one entry per CDR3 protein. The data hold more than 250,000 distinct CDR3 sequences, with around 47% observed a single time. Sequencing was performed on peripheral blood mononuclear cells (PBMCs). The receptors here all came from a man between 18 and 29 years old with type 2 diabetes. CDR3s include the opening cysteine and the closing phenylalanine or tryptophan. Fields, in order: clone size, J gene, D gene, V gene, CDR3 protein, CDR3 DNA. D genes are given only for firm matches. Expanded clones get a size class; other rows say once, few or many, or leave the size out.

clone size: few; J gene: TRBJ1-1; D gene: TRBD1; V gene: TRBV19; CDR3 protein: CASSIGQAEAFF; CDR3 DNA: TGTGCCAGTAGTATTGGACAGGCTGAAGCTTTCTTT
clone size: few; J gene: TRBJ2-7; D gene: -; V gene: TRBV5-1; CDR3 protein: CASSLEQGTIYEQYF; CDR3 DNA: TGCGCCAGCAGCTTGGAACAGGGTACTATTTACGAGCAGTACTTC
clone size: -; J gene: TRBJ2-7; D gene: -; V gene: TRBV13; CDR3 protein: CASSFHQAEQYF; CDR3 DNA: TGTGCCAGCAGCTTCCATCAGGCCGAGCAGTACTTC
clone size: few; J gene: TRBJ2-5; D gene: TRBD1; V gene: TRBV19; CDR3 protein: CASSSTGTGQETQYF; CDR3 DNA: TGTGCCAGTAGTAGTACCGGGACAGGACAAGAGACCCAGTACTTC
clone size: few; J gene: TRBJ1-2; D gene: -; V gene: TRBV10-3; CDR3 protein: CAISERGTDGYTF; CDR3 DNA: TGTGCCATCAGTGAAAGGGGTACGGATGGCTACACCTTC
clone size: few; J gene: TRBJ1-5; D gene: -; V gene: TRBV15; CDR3 protein: CATSRGTQPQHF; CDR3 DNA: TGTGCCACCAGCAGAGGTACTCAGCCCCAGCATTTT
clone size: few; J gene: TRBJ2-1; D gene: TRBD2; V gene: TRBV29-1; CDR3 protein: CSVEGLAYNEQFF; CDR3 DNA: TGCAGCGTTGAGGGACTAGCGTACAATGAGCAGTTCTTC
clone size: -; J gene: TRBJ2-1; D gene: TRBD1; V gene: TRBV20-1; CDR3 protein: CSASFRQGYNEQFF; CDR3 DNA: TGCAGTGCTTCATTTAGACAGGGCTACAATGAGCAGTTCTTC
clone size: many; J gene: TRBJ2-3; D gene: -; V gene: TRBV15; CDR3 protein: CATSRLSTDTQYF; CDR3 DNA: TGTGCCACCAGCAGACTTAGCACAGATACGCAGTATTTT
clone size: -; J gene: TRBJ1-3; D gene: -; V gene: TRBV6-5; CDR3 protein: CASSYLGRRSGNTIYF; CDR3 DNA: TGTGCCAGCAGTTATTTGGGACGTCGCTCTGGAAACACCATATATTTT
clone size: -; J gene: TRBJ2-5; D gene: -; V gene: TRBV12-3/TRBV12-4; CDR3 protein: CASTHRAQQETQYF; CDR3 DNA: TGTGCCAGCACCCACAGGGCGCAACAAGAGACCCAGTACTTC
clone size: few; J gene: TRBJ2-1; D gene: -; V gene: TRBV12-3/TRBV12-4; CDR3 protein: CASRGRRQFF; CDR3 DNA: TGTGCCAGCAGGGGGCGTAGGCAGTTCTTC
clone size: -; J gene: TRBJ2-7; D gene: -; V gene: TRBV10-1; CDR3 protein: CASSPQGQSYEQYF; CDR3 DNA: TGCGCCAGCAGCCCCCAGGGGCAGTCCTACGAGCAGTACTTC
clone size: few; J gene: TRBJ2-2; D gene: -; V gene: TRBV7-3; CDR3 protein: CASSQARGQNTGELFF; CDR3 DNA: TGTGCCAGCAGCCAAGCTAGGGGACAGAACACCGGGGAGCTGTTTTTT
clone size: few; J gene: TRBJ1-2; D gene: -; V gene: TRBV7-9; CDR3 protein: CASSFNREGYTF; CDR3 DNA: TGTGCCAGCAGCTTCAACAGGGAGGGCTACACCTTC
clone size: few; J gene: TRBJ1-2; D gene: TRBD1; V gene: TRBV5-1; CDR3 protein: CASSQAGGTGGDRTDGYTF; CDR3 DNA: TGCGCCAGCAGCCAAGCAGGCGGGACAGGGGGAGATCGGACCGATGGCTACACCTTC
clone size: -; J gene: TRBJ2-6; D gene: TRBD2; V gene: TRBV15; CDR3 protein: CATSVPPGLPSSGANVLTF; CDR3 DNA: TGTGCCACCAGCGTCCCCCCGGGACTACCATCCTCTGGGGCCAACGTCCTGACTTTC
clone size: few; J gene: TRBJ2-7; D gene: -; V gene: TRBV4-1; CDR3 protein: CASSPQISYEQYF; CDR3 DNA: TGCGCCAGCAGCCCACAGATCTCCTACGAGCAGTACTTC
clone size: -; J gene: TRBJ1-6; D gene: -; V gene: TRBV6-5; CDR3 protein: CASSYDLISLHF; CDR3 DNA: TGTGCCAGCAGTTATGACTTAATATCCCTCCACTTT
clone size: -; J gene: TRBJ2-7; D gene: -; V gene: TRBV28; CDR3 protein: CASSSDYREAYEQYF; CDR3 DNA: TGTGCCAGCAGTTCAGACTACAGGGAGGCCTACGAGCAGTACTTC
clone size: -; J gene: TRBJ2-1; D gene: TRBD2; V gene: TRBV30; CDR3 protein: CSCHPSGSANEQFF; CDR3 DNA: TGTTCCTGTCATCCTAGCGGGAGTGCAAATGAGCAGTTCTTC
clone size: -; J gene: TRBJ2-7; D gene: -; V gene: TRBV12-3/TRBV12-4; CDR3 protein: CASTPGVWSGEQYF; CDR3 DNA: TGTGCCAGCACCCCAGGGGTATGGTCTGGTGAGCAGTACTTC
clone size: once; J gene: TRBJ1-1; D gene: -; V gene: TRBV19; CDR3 protein: CASTSAGSYTEAFF; CDR3 DNA: TGTGCCAGTACTTCTGCGGGGTCCTACACTGAAGCTTTCTTT
clone size: -; J gene: TRBJ2-1; D gene: -; V gene: TRBV12-3/TRBV12-4; CDR3 protein: CASSHHSPRGYNEQFF; CDR3 DNA: TGTGCCAGCAGTCACCACTCTCCGCGCGGGTACAATGAGCAGTTCTTC
clone size: -; J gene: TRBJ2-7; D gene: TRBD2; V gene: TRBV3-1; CDR3 protein: CASSQYTAWRGSTVYEQYF; CDR3 DNA: TGTGCCAGCAGCCAATATACGGCTTGGCGCGGGAGTACGGTCTACGAGCAGTACTTC
clone size: once; J gene: TRBJ1-3; D gene: -; V gene: TRBV11-2; CDR3 protein: CASSFDNSGNTIYF; CDR3 DNA: TGTGCCAGCAGCTTTGACAACTCTGGAAACACCATATATTTT
clone size: -; J gene: TRBJ2-7; D gene: -; V gene: TRBV6-6; CDR3 protein: CASSYGGQTYEQYF; CDR3 DNA: TGTGCCAGCAGTTACGGTGGACAGACCTACGAGCAGTACTTC
clone size: -; J gene: TRBJ2-7; D gene: -; V gene: TRBV2; CDR3 protein: CACSEVQVVGTHYEQYF; CDR3 DNA: TGTGCCTGCAGTGAGGTCCAGGTCGTCGGGACACATTACGAGCAGTACTTC
clone size: -; J gene: TRBJ2-4; D gene: TRBD1; V gene: TRBV2; CDR3 protein: CAGRDRGGNIQYF; CDR3 DNA: TGTGCCGGGAGGGACAGGGGGGGGAACATTCAGTACTTC
clone size: -; J gene: TRBJ2-1; D gene: -; V gene: TRBV25-1; CDR3 protein: CASSEGLTTEQFF; CDR3 DNA: TGTGCCAGCAGTGAGGGACTGACAACTGAGCAGTTCTTC
clone size: few; J gene: TRBJ2-6; D gene: -; V gene: TRBV5-1; CDR3 protein: CASSLNRVELDNVLTF; CDR3 DNA: TGCGCCAGCAGCTTGAACAGGGTCGAGCTAGACAACGTCCTGACTTTC